This T cell receptor (beta chain) was sequenced in a study of cytomegalovirus exposure and HLA in healthy donors. Study details: Early released data had 65 million to 100 million unique TCRs, all coming from HLA-typed donors.

With regard to this clone: Its antigen is not identified.

Whole-study findings and limits: The HLA-A and HLA-B alleles of most subjects were reportedly predicted accurately from TCR beta sequences. Through in vitro validation, a few CMV-associated chains were shown to be specific for CMV antigens. Roughly uniform depth of sequencing across donors was assumed in presence/absence analyses.

60 Vbeta and 13 Jbeta primers were used in PCR. This table comes from immunoSEQ multiplex PCR, and its TCRdb copy is limited to in-frame clones, with some not included. The table has about 80,000 clones, approximately 67% seen once; the top ten hold 4.4%. The origin of this receptor is a male donor in good health and CMV-seropositive. Input material: PBMCs.

Written as DNA, the CDR3 is TGCAGCGTCTACCGGGACAACAATGAAAAACTGTTTTTT. Its translation: CSVYRDNNEKLFF. This chain links TRBV29-1 with TRBJ1-4; tentative D call: TRBD1 (6 bases). This CDR3 has 13 residues. Trimming stripped 6 bases from V and 5 bases from J, with 13 bases between. Germline CDR1 reads SQVTM; CDR2 reads ANQGSEA.